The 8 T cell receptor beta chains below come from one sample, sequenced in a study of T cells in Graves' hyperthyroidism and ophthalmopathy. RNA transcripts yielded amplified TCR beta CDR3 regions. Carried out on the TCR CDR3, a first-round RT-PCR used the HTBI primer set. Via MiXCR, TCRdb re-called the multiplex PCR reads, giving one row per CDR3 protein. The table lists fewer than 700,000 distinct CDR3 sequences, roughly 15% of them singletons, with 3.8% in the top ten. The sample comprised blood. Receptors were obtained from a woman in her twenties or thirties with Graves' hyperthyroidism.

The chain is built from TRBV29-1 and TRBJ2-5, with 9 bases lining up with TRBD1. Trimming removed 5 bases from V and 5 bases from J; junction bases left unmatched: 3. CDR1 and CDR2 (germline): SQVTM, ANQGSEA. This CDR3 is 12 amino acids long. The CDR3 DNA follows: TGCAGCGTTCGAACAGGGGGCGAGACCCAGTACTTC. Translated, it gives CSVRTGGETQYF.

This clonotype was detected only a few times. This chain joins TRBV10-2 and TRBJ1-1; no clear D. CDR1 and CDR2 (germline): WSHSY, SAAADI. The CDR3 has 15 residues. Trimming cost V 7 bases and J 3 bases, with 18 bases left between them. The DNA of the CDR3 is TGCGCCAGCACCTCCGTTATGGGCAGAGACACTGAAGCTTTCTTT. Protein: CASTSVMGRDTEAFF.

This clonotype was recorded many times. The CDR3 bases are TGCAGCGTTGATTTCAGGGGGCGCCGACTAGCCGGACAGACCCAGTACTTC. Translating it yields CSVDFRGRRLAGQTQYF. The chain is built from TRBV29-1 and TRBJ2-5; a weak D match, TRBD1 (8 bases). CDR3 length equals 17 residues. V was trimmed by 3 bases and J by 6 bases, leaving 26 bases between them. CDR1 is SQVTM and CDR2 is ANQGSEA in the germline V gene.

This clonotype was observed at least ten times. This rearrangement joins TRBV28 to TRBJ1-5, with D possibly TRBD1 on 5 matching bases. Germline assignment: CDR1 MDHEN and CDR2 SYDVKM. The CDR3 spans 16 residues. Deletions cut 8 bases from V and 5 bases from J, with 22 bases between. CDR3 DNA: TGTGCCAGCGGGGGTACGGGAGGCAGGGCTGATCAGCCCCAGCATTTT. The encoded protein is CASGGTGGRADQPQHF.

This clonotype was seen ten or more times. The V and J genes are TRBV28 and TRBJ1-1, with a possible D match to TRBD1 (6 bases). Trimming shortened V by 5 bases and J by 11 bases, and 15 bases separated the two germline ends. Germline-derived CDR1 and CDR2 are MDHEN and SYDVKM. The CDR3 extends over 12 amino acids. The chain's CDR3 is CASSLDSREAFF. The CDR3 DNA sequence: TGTGCCAGCAGTCTGGACAGCCGCGAGGCTTTCTTT.

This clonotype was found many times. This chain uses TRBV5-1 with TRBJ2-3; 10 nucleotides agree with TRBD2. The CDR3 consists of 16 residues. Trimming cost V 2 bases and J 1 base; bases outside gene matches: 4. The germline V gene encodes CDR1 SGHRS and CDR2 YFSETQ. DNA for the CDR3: TGCGCCAGCAGCTTCACCGGGACTAGCGGCACAGATACGCAGTATTTT. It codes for CASSFTGTSGTDTQYF.

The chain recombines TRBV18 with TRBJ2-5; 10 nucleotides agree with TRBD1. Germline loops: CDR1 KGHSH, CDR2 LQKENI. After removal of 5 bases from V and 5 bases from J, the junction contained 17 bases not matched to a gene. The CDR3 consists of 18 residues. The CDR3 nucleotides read TGTGCCAGCTCAACCATCGCCGTGACAGGGGGCGAGAGTGAGACCCAGTACTTC. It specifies CASSTIAVTGGESETQYF.

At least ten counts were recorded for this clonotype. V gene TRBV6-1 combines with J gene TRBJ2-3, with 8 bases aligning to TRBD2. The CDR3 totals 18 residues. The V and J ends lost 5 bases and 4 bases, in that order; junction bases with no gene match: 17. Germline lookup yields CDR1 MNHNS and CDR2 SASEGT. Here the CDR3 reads CASSSPPRLAGSADTQYF. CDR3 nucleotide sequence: TGTGCCAGCAGTTCGCCCCCGAGATTAGCGGGGAGCGCAGATACGCAGTATTTT.